The clone carrying this T cell receptor (beta chain) was seen many times. This entry belongs to a study of regulatory T cells in long-lasting Graves disease. Time point: newly diagnosed GD, antithyroid drugs for less than 3 months. Extracted RNA from PBMCs served as the source of the TCR library. Trimming took 4 bases from V and 6 from J; bases not matched to a gene: 6. Germline lookup yields CDR1 GTSNPN and CDR2 SVGIG (reference sequence). This CDR3 has 12 amino acids. Relying on iRepertoire HTBI primers and Arm-PCR of CDR3 regions, the team built TCR beta libraries. From the multiplex PCR reads, TCRdb called clonotypes with MiXCR, one entry per CDR3 protein. The table records 550,000 to 700,000 distinct CDR3 sequences, more than 15% of them present only once. This sample also appeared in a second study, on T cells in Graves' hyperthyroidism and ophthalmopathy.

The sequence derives from a man between 18 and 29 years old with Graves disease. V is TRBV30 and J is TRBJ2-7, with TRBD2 identical over 7 bases. The input for sequencing was peripheral blood mononuclear cells (PBMCs), taken at new diagnosis, from a patient treated with antithyroid drugs. CDR3 DNA: TGTGCCTGGATGGCGGGAGTGCGCGAGCAGTACTTC. Its protein product is CAWMAGVREQYF.